This TCR beta chain originates from a study of cytotoxic CD8 clonotypes in ibrutinib-treated CLL (dated by TCRdb to about 2021). In terms of the full investigation: The cohort included about 15 treatment-naive and ten to eleven relapsed/refractory patients; about 17 were IGHV unmutated. Responses were partial in roughly 24 patients and complete in 2; after median around 66 months follow-up, about 14 stayed in remission and approximately 12 progressed. Response samples were taken after a median of 12 months on treatment, ranging from about 6 to 40 months. An average of 255,043 productive templates and 94,082 productive rearrangements was obtained per sample. Of the 86 people in the trial, roughly 27 had longitudinal samples available. Cryopreserved peripheral blood mononuclear cells were obtained before treatment, at response, and at either sustained remission or disease progression. Patients were still on ibrutinib when every remission and progressive disease sample was collected. Points the paper makes about the study in general: Sampling times were not matched between sustained-remission and progressing patients, and lymph node repertoires were not studied. At ibrutinib response clonality went up, during sustained remission it held steady, and at progression it dropped back toward baseline. Public clonotypes were rare and either contracted or stayed stable during treatment, and the rise in clonality at ibrutinib response reflected the expansion of private clonotypes. Baseline clonality was found to be higher than that of age-matched healthy donors and was strongly correlated with circulating CD8+ T-cell counts.

Details on this clone: Which antigen it targets is not known. Base qualities are missing; no much larger clone stands one base away.

The cysteine opens and the phenylalanine closes a CDR3 of 15 amino acids. Only CDR3 DNA is held: 45 bases, read in frame from base 1. From a lookup of the germline V gene, CDR1 and CDR2 are SGHRS and YFSETQ. The germline V end is reduced by 3 bases and the J end by 5 bases; junction bases left unmatched: 5. The time point label, as the study defines it: about a year on ibrutinib. For TCR beta library preparation, roughly 2 micrograms of genomic DNA were extracted from the cryopreserved PBMCs. Longitudinal blood samples from CLL patients receiving ibrutinib monotherapy were subjected to high-throughput TCR beta sequencing. Patients were enrolled in a phase 2 open-label single-center ibrutinib monotherapy trial. The goal of deep resolution MiSeq sequencing was a depth between 1 in 1 million and 1 in 200,000 T cells, and coverage averaged 10x per clonotype. TCR beta libraries were generated with the immunoSEQ hsTCRB Kit. Per the source publication's procedure: Data were analyzed with ImmunoSEQ Data Assistant and ImmunoSEQ Analyzer, with V, D and J genes assigned per IMGT definitions. Clonality was computed as one minus normalized Shannon entropy of productive rearrangement frequencies, ranging from 0 to 1. Public clonotype analysis was restricted to overrepresented clonotypes comprising at least 0.05% of each patient's repertoire. Repertoires from about a dozen age-matched healthy donors in immuneACCESS were used as clonality controls. The immuneACCESS repertoire file appears here via TCRdb, limited to in-frame rearrangements. These files lack a portion of the clones; in checked studies, under half of the deficit traces to unresolved V genes, and the cause of the others is not known. D and trimming come from the DNA, and the V and J calls and clone size come from that table. Present in this sample are approximately 190,000 clones, more than 65% of which were seen just once. Clones ranked in the top ten supply roughly 6.4% of the sample.

This clonotype was sampled from a human donor with chronic lymphocytic leukemia. The chain is encoded by TRBV5-1 joined to TRBJ2-3, with TRBD1 identical over 11 junction bases. Specimen: PBMCs, collected after 12 months of ibrutinib treatment. The CDR3 amino acid sequence is: CASSSGQGDGDTQYF. The base sequence is TGCGCCAGCAGCTCGGGACAGGGGGATGGAGATACGCAGTATTTT.